This T cell receptor beta chain comes out of a study of blood T cells in healthy people across ages (dated by TCRdb to 2015 to 2017). Describing the broader study: In model experiments, roughly one uniquely barcoded TCR beta cDNA molecule per two T cells was captured by template switching. To track age-related changes in TCR beta repertoire diversity, the study relied on deep sequencing normalized with unique cDNA molecular identifiers. The donors were split into four age groups: young (average around 16 years), middle-aged (roughly 39), aged (62) and long-lived (more than 80). Two additional independent replicas of 1 million unique cDNA reads from the same blood draw were analyzed for two donors (one aged 18 to 30 and one aged 80 or older).

Concerning this clonotype itself: Its antigen is not yet known. The junction and the germline gene differ at one end; a read error may be behind it.

Overall results and qualifications from the work: Estimates of total diversity based on one million sequenced T cells were considered lower bounds and underestimates. As age increased, observed TCR beta diversity per million T cells dropped in a roughly linear way, and a significant reduction was already evident by age 40. Because donor CMV infection status was unknown, age-related changes in expanded clonotypes were potentially confounded. Bulk unsorted PBMC profiling prevented conclusive comparison of naive and antigen-experienced compartments. Observed TCR beta diversity correlated strongly with the percentage of naive T cells measured by flow cytometry. Compared with the aged group, more naive CD4+ T cells, fewer expanded clones and increased TCR diversity were shown by the long-lived group, suggesting age selection.

CDR1 and CDR2 (SEHNR, FQNEAQ) derive from the germline V gene (reference sequence). The CDR3 goes from the cysteine to the phenylalanine over 15 residues. Of the read, only the CDR3 DNA is kept; its 45 bases are in frame from base 1. The library relied on 5' RACE. Sequencing was performed on an Illumina HiSeq 2500. A second about 7 to 12 cycle PCR used a sample-barcoded 5' primer and a J-beta primer mix. A template-switch 5' adaptor carrying 12 random nucleotides introduced a unique molecular identifier onto each TCR beta cDNA molecule. Each sample yielded at least 3 million CDR3-containing paired-end reads. All of the RNA was converted into first-strand cDNA using the Mint cDNA synthesis kit, with a TRBC-specific oligonucleotide serving as the primer. Following uracil-DNA glycosylase treatment, all cDNA underwent a first 18-cycle PCR with the universal primers M1SS and BC2_uni_R. On the study's bioinformatics: For normalization, 1 million high-quality reads were randomly selected from each sample, with every read carrying a distinct molecular identifier. Instead of being binned into consensus sequences, reads that shared molecular identifiers were thrown out. MiTCR, run with a Q25 quality threshold and the strictest error-elimination algorithm, handled CDR3 identification, clonotype clustering and error correction. A nonparametric unseen species model using Euler transformation provided a lower-bound estimate of total TCR beta diversity. The public reads were run again by TCRdb, first through fastp at Q25 and then through MiXCR, and only productive beta chains were kept. Each record represents a unique CDR3 protein, reported with the most common genes and DNA among its rows. The V and J calls here are based on TCRdb, not the publication. This sample has approximately 780,000 distinct CDR3 sequences in its table, and 20% to 30% of those were observed once. The ten largest clones add up to less than 3.5% of the sample.

Systemically healthy Caucasian individuals from Russia, 39 in total and aged about 6 to 100 years, were included as donors. Roughly 10 milliliters of peripheral blood were drawn from each donor into EDTA-treated Vacutainer tubes. Ficoll-Paque density-gradient centrifugation was used to isolate PBMCs, with at least 6 million per sample. Total RNA, at least 5 micrograms per sample, was extracted from PBMCs with Trizol reagent. The percentages of naive CD45RAhigh/CD27high T cells were determined by flow cytometry on a PBMC aliquot from every donor. The same data also contributed to another study, on T cells of mothers and their children. As the second study states: Donors were nine systemically healthy Caucasian individuals: three mothers and their six children. cDNA synthesis used all of the extracted RNA, with roughly 1.5 ug of RNA in each 15 ul reaction. In the second PCR, the M1S primer introduced both the sample barcodes and 2-4 random nucleotides. More than 9.5 million TCR beta CDR3 reads were obtained from each mother, and some 3 million reads were obtained from each child. TCR recombination output is similarly shaped by thymic selection in related and unrelated pairs, with a minor effect exerted by inherited differences. Normalized repertoire overlap in related mother-child pairs was always slightly higher than in unrelated mother-child pairs, but the difference was never significant. No persistent microchimeric T cell clones were found, with a detection sensitivity of approximately 100 clones per million clonotypes. To look for features that set related mother-child pairs apart from unrelated individuals, the researchers ran deep NGS to compare the TCR beta repertoires of mothers and children. Mothers averaged about 40 +/- 4 years of age and children averaged roughly 11 +/- 4 years. After adapter ligation was performed with NEBNext reagents, the libraries were sequenced on an Illumina HiSeq 2000 with 100+100 nt paired-end reads. To prevent cross-contamination, the mother and child libraries were prepared one month apart and sequenced in separate runs. Each donor had between about 500,000 and 2,300,000 distinct TCR beta clonotypes identified. Naive TCR beta clonotypes were estimated from low-frequency clonotypes matched to each donor's FACS-determined naive share, without sorting.

The sequencing sample was made of blood. This clonotype was obtained from a boy under 18 in good health. The receptor chain draws on TRBV7-9 and TRBJ2-3, with the D segment identity uncertain. The CDR3 in this case is CANSLAGPRADTQYF. The sequenced DNA is TGTGCCAACAGCTTGGCCGGGCCTAGGGCAGATACGCAGTATTTT.